The sequence of this TCR beta chain was determined in a study of beta chain features in type 1 diabetes. Study-level points and caveats: VDJ junctions sequenced from type 1 diabetes patients showed fewer insertions and more deletions.

V was pared by 4 bases and J by 7 bases, with 16 bases between. Germline assignment: CDR1 SNHLY and CDR2 FYNNEI. The CDR3 is made up of 14 amino acids. This clone appeared a few times. Its target is not known. The whole isolated RNA underwent reverse transcription, so sequencing captured expressed TCRB transcripts. The table came from immunoSEQ multiplex PCR; TCRdb's copy has only in-frame clones and leaves some out. The sample has a few hundred thousand clones, about 19% seen once; the top ten hold 0.044%. This TCR was recovered from a woman aged 18-35 years in good health. Sequenced: naive CD4+ T cells from blood. The V and J genes are TRBV2 and TRBJ1-2, with D unclear. CDR3 in amino acids: CASSGALGAGGYTF. The CDR3 DNA reads as TGTGCCAGCAGTGGTGCATTGGGCGCGGGTGGCTACACCTTC.